Presented here are 11 T cell receptor beta chains from one specimen sequenced in a study of beta chain features in type 1 diabetes. All of the isolated RNA was reverse transcribed, so expressed TCRB transcripts were sequenced. Method: immunoSEQ multiplex PCR; TCRdb's copy keeps in-frame clones and lacks some. The profile shows about 270,000 clones, around an eighth of them singletons. The specimen sequenced was naive CD4+ T cells from blood. The receptors were gathered from a woman aged 40-49 years in good health.

The gene calls are TRBV5-4 and TRBJ1-2; unclear D gene. Germline-derived CDR1 and CDR2 are SGHNT and YYREEE (reference sequence). Trimming cost V 3 bases and J 2 bases, with 8 bases left between them. The CDR3 covers 13 residues. In DNA form, the CDR3 reads TGTGCCAGCAGCTACCCAGAAAACTATGGCTACACCTTC. Translating it yields CASSYPENYGYTF.

In this sample, this clone turned up a few times. The CDR3 sequence: CASSLGTATDTQYF. CDR3 bases: TGTGCCAGCAGCTTAGGGACTGCCACAGATACGCAGTATTTT. The chain recombines TRBV7-2 with TRBJ2-3; tentative D call: TRBD2 (5 bases). CDR1 is SGHTA, CDR2 FQGNSA, per germline. The CDR3 consists of 14 residues. Trimming cost V 1 base and J 2 bases, with 7 bases left between them.

This clone was recorded a few times. The chain links TRBV19 to TRBJ1-5; 8 nucleotides agree with TRBD1. Germline V gene sequence: CDR1 LNHDA, CDR2 SQIVND (reference sequence). There are 14 residues in the CDR3. With 10 bases clipped from V and 4 bases from J, the junction kept 9 bases outside the gene matches. CDR3 loop: CATWRGQENQPQHF. The CDR3 DNA follows: TGTGCCACCTGGCGGGGACAGGAGAATCAGCCCCAGCATTTT.

In this sample, this clone turned up a few times. J is TRBJ2-1 and V is TRBV6-5, with 8 bases fitting TRBD2. This CDR3 has 14 residues. Germline CDR1 and CDR2: MNHEY and SVGAGI. V shed 5 bases, J shed 5 bases, and the junction held 5 bases outside the gene matches. CDR3 coding DNA: TGTGCCAGCAGTCCAAGCGGGGGAGACAATGAGCAGTTCTTC. Protein: CASSPSGGDNEQFF.

As for this clone: A much more abundant neighbour one base away suggests this may be a read error. The chain links TRBV11-2 to TRBJ2-1; D not certain. V was clipped by 3 bases and J by 0 bases, with 3 bases between them. The CDR3 totals 13 residues. The germline V gene encodes CDR1 SGHAT and CDR2 FQNNGV. The CDR3, as DNA: TGTGCCAGCAGCTTGAGCTCCTACAATGAGCAGTTCTTC. This encodes CASSLSSYNEQFF.

V and J are TRBV9 and TRBJ1-2; D might be TRBD1 (6 bases). CDR1 SGDLS and CDR2 YYNGEE come from the germline V gene. The CDR3 runs to 15 residues. V was clipped by 0 bases and J by 3 bases, with 12 bases between them. The CDR3 here is CASSVELGTYYGYTF. For the CDR3, the DNA is TGTGCCAGCAGCGTAGAGTTAGGGACATACTATGGCTACACCTTC.

This clone has a handful of counts. This chain joins TRBV7-9 and TRBJ2-5; 8 bases fit TRBD2. The V gene end was trimmed by 3 bases and the J gene end by 0 bases; junction bases not matched to a gene: 9. The germline CDR1 and CDR2 sequences are SEHNR and FQNEAQ (reference sequence). This CDR3 is 17 amino acids long. DNA of the CDR3: TGTGCCAGCAGCTTCCCCCCGGGGGGGGGCCACCAAGAGACCCAGTACTTC. Translating it yields CASSFPPGGGHQETQYF.

This clone has ten or more counts. The chain carries TRBV7-2 and TRBJ2-5; perhaps TRBD2 as D (7 bases). Trimming stripped 10 bases from V and 8 bases from J, with 17 bases between. Germline V gene lookup returns CDR1 SGHTA and CDR2 FQGNSA. This CDR3 has 12 amino acids. The CDR3 sequence: CATGGMGATQYF. CDR3 nucleotides: TGTGCCACCGGGGGGATGGGGGCTACCCAGTACTTC.

V gene TRBV25-1 combines with J gene TRBJ2-1, with 7 bases identical to TRBD2. CDR1 MGHDK and CDR2 SYGVNS come from the germline V gene. The CDR3 is made up of 11 amino acids. The trim removed 4 bases at V and 14 bases at J, leaving 5 bases unmatched. CDR3 in amino acids: CASSAGGGEFF. CDR3 nucleotide sequence: TGTGCCAGCAGTGCCGGTGGGGGGGAGTTCTTC.

The V and J genes are TRBV10-3 and TRBJ1-5, with D possibly being TRBD1 (5 bases). The CDR3 is 13 amino acids. CDR1 and CDR2 (germline): ENHRY, SYGVKD. V lost 3 bases and J lost 5, with 8 bases in between. The CDR3 region is CAISDRGDQPQHF. In DNA, the CDR3 is TGTGCCATCAGTGACCGGGGGGATCAGCCCCAGCATTTT.

The V and J genes are TRBV2 and TRBJ2-7; TRBD1 matches at 9 bases. The CDR3 sequence is 13 residues long. Per the germline V gene, CDR1 is SNHLY and CDR2 is FYNNEI. V lost 4 bases to trimming and J lost 3 bases; unmatched junction nucleotides: 1. The CDR3 sequence: CASSGDRDYEQYF. For the CDR3, the DNA is TGTGCCAGCAGTGGGGACAGGGACTACGAGCAGTACTTC.